This record concerns one TCR beta chain sequence. Its antigen is unknown. Time point here: recipient sample about 28 days before transplant, after cytoreduction. The repertoire was sequenced with immunoSEQ multiplex PCR; TCRdb's copy has only in-frame clones and lacks some. This table has 25,000 to 35,000 clones, approximately 94% appearing once. Unmatched junction bases numbered 4, after V lost 3 bases and J lost 8 bases. The CDR3 totals 13 residues. The germline V gene encodes CDR1 SQVTM and CDR2 ANQGSEA. The data originate from a study of T cell clonotyping in hematopoietic cell transplantation. Study details: Recipient samples before transplant were obtained post-cytoreduction.

The study's findings and limits: After transplant, recipient diversity fell while pathologically expanded clonotypes grew through day 180.

This receptor was identified in a man aged 45 to 65 with acute myeloid leukemia. Some clones in this sample may be carry-over from other donors' samples. V and J are TRBV29-1 and TRBJ2-1; the match to TRBD2 covers 10 bases. Sequenced here: peripheral blood mononuclear cells, sampled before stem cell transplant. The CDR3 loop reads CSVEASGSYEQFF. CDR3 DNA: TGCAGCGTTGAGGCTAGCGGGAGCTATGAGCAGTTCTTC.